One T cell receptor (beta chain) is described in this entry. Its antigen is as yet unknown. RNA transcripts served as template for amplifying TCR beta CDR3 sequences. Scientists carried out first-round RT-PCR using HTBI primers and then a second-round multiplex PCR. TCRdb redid the calling of the multiplex PCR reads with MiXCR, one entry per CDR3 protein. The sample gives a few hundred thousand distinct CDR3 sequences, 21% of which show up once; under 3% is in the top ten. The entry originates in a study of Graves' ophthalmopathy and Graves' hyperthyroidism. Points from the study as a whole: The model reached just under 71% sensitivity and around 74% specificity for predicting ophthalmopathy progression.

The CDR3 is 14 amino acids. Germline CDR1 and CDR2: SEHNR and FQNEAQ (reference sequence). With 6 bases removed from V and 10 bases from J, the gap between germline ends came to 22 bases. Sequenced sample: peripheral blood. The rearrangement joins TRBV7-9 to TRBJ2-7; D unclear. The origin of this receptor is a woman aged 18-35 years with stable Graves' hyperthyroidism. Here the CDR3 reads CASSPDNNPSDQYF. CDR3 in DNA: TGTGCCAGCAGTCCCGACAATAATCCCTCCGATCAGTACTTC.